Sequencing of this TCR beta chain was carried out in a study of OX40 agonist ivuxolimab in advanced cancers. The assay was immunoSEQ multiplex PCR, and TCRdb's table has in-frame clones only and misses some. The sample has under 90,000 clones; around 89% are singletons. Deletions cut 3 bases from V and 2 bases from J, with 8 bases between. Germline assignment: CDR1 SGHAT and CDR2 FQNNGV. This CDR3 has 13 amino acids. The chain links TRBV11-2 to TRBJ2-7; D may be TRBD2 (5 bases). This clonotype was obtained from an adult with an advanced solid tumor such as melanoma, head and neck, liver or kidney cancer. The source material was CD4+ or CD8+ T cells sorted from blood, sampled in a trial of the OX40 agonist ivuxolimab. The CDR3 sequence is CASSFDGTYEQYF. CDR3 in DNA: TGTGCCAGCAGCTTCGACGGGACCTACGAGCAGTACTTC.